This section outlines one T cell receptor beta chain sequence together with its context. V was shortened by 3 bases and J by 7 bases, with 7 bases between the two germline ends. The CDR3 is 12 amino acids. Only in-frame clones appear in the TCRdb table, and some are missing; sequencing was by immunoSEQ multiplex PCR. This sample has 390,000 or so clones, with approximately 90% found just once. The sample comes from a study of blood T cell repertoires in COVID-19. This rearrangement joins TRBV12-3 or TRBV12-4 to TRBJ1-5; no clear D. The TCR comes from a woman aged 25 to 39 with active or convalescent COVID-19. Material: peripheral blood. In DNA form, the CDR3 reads TGTGCCAGCAGTTTGGGCTTACAGCCCCAGCATTTT. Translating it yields CASSLGLQPQHF.